The rows below give T cell receptor beta chains drawn from one sample of a study of shared clonotypes between healthy human individuals. The assay was immunoSEQ multiplex PCR, and TCRdb's table has in-frame clones only and misses some. The sample carries a few hundred thousand clones, about 96% recorded once. The material sequenced was memory CD8+ T cells sorted from blood. The receptors were gathered from a man under 40 in good health. Each CDR3 is given with its conserved first and last residue. D genes are given only for firm matches. Not every row has a clone size; where given, it reads once, few, many or a size class.

d_gene: TRBD2; abundance: .; j_gene: TRBJ2-7; v_gene: TRBV5-4; len: 18; CDR3nt: TGTGCCAGCAGCTCGACAGGAGCGGGAGGGCTACTTTCCTACGAGCAGTACTTC; CDR3aa: CASSSTGAGGLLSYEQYF
d_gene: .; abundance: .; j_gene: TRBJ1-2; v_gene: TRBV2; len: 12; CDR3nt: TGTGCCAGCAGTCAGGACGGTTATGGCTACACCTTC; CDR3aa: CASSQDGYGYTF
d_gene: TRBD1; abundance: .; j_gene: TRBJ2-3; v_gene: TRBV18; len: 14; CDR3nt: TGTGCCAGCTCACTCGGACAGGGCACAGATACGCAGTATTTT; CDR3aa: CASSLGQGTDTQYF
d_gene: .; abundance: .; j_gene: TRBJ1-5; v_gene: TRBV10-3; len: 14; CDR3nt: TGTGCCATCAGTGGCTCAACAAAGGGGCAGCCCCAGCATTTT; CDR3aa: CAISGSTKGQPQHF
d_gene: .; abundance: once; j_gene: TRBJ2-7; v_gene: TRBV28; len: 11; CDR3nt: TGTGCCAGCAGCTATACCTACGAGCAGTACTTC; CDR3aa: CASSYTYEQYF
d_gene: .; abundance: .; j_gene: TRBJ2-7; v_gene: TRBV7-9; len: 14; CDR3nt: TGTGCCAGCAGCTTAGTAGGCGGAGCCTACGAGCAGTACTTC; CDR3aa: CASSLVGGAYEQYF
d_gene: .; abundance: .; j_gene: TRBJ1-3; v_gene: TRBV30; len: 16; CDR3nt: TGTGCCTGGAGTGTACGATCGGTGAGCTCTGGAAACACCATATATTTT; CDR3aa: CAWSVRSVSSGNTIYF
d_gene: .; abundance: .; j_gene: TRBJ1-1; v_gene: TRBV11-2; len: 16; CDR3nt: TGTGCCAGCAGCTTAAGGGGGGAGACAGGGAACACTGAAGCTTTCTTT; CDR3aa: CASSLRGETGNTEAFF
d_gene: .; abundance: .; j_gene: TRBJ1-2; v_gene: TRBV28; len: 14; CDR3nt: TGTGCCAGCAGTTTTGGCGATTCTTACTATGGCTACACCTTC; CDR3aa: CASSFGDSYYGYTF
d_gene: .; abundance: .; j_gene: TRBJ1-4; v_gene: TRBV5-6; len: 14; CDR3nt: TGTGCCAGCAGCCCGTATCCAGGGAATGAAAAACTGTTTTTT; CDR3aa: CASSPYPGNEKLFF
d_gene: TRBD1; abundance: once; j_gene: TRBJ2-4; v_gene: TRBV6-1; len: 15; CDR3nt: TGTGCCAGCAGTGCCGGGGCAGGGGGCAGGAACATTCAGTACTTC; CDR3aa: CASSAGAGGRNIQYF
d_gene: .; abundance: .; j_gene: TRBJ2-5; v_gene: TRBV5-1; len: 13; CDR3nt: TGCGCCAGCAGTCTTACTAGTTTCCAGACCCAGTACTTC; CDR3aa: CASSLTSFQTQYF
d_gene: .; abundance: .; j_gene: TRBJ2-6; v_gene: TRBV29-1; len: 14; CDR3nt: TGCAGCGTGGCAGGGGTTGGGGGGGCCAACGTCCTGACTTTC; CDR3aa: CSVAGVGGANVLTF
d_gene: .; abundance: .; j_gene: TRBJ2-1; v_gene: TRBV29-1; len: 14; CDR3nt: TGCAGCGTTGTAAGGCTGGCCTCCTACAATGAGCAGTTCTTC; CDR3aa: CSVVRLASYNEQFF
d_gene: TRBD1; abundance: .; j_gene: TRBJ2-3; v_gene: TRBV28; len: 19; CDR3nt: TGTGCCAGCAGTTTCCCCCCCGAGGGACAGGGGGCGGGCACAGATACGCAGTATTTT; CDR3aa: CASSFPPEGQGAGTDTQYF
d_gene: TRBD1; abundance: .; j_gene: TRBJ2-1; v_gene: TRBV28; len: 18; CDR3nt: TGTGCCAGCAGTAAGGGGGAGTTCAGGGGGCCCTCCTACAATGAGCAGTTCTTC; CDR3aa: CASSKGEFRGPSYNEQFF
d_gene: .; abundance: .; j_gene: TRBJ2-1; v_gene: TRBV18; len: 18; CDR3nt: TGTGCCAGCTCACCACGGCCTGGAATAGCCTTCTCCTACAATGAGCAGTTCTTC; CDR3aa: CASSPRPGIAFSYNEQFF